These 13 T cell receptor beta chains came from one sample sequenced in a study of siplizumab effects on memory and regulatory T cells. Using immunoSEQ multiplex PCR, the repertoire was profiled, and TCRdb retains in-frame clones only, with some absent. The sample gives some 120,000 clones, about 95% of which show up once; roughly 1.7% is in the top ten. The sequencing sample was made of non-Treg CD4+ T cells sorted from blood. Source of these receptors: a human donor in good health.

The CDR3 loop reads CASKDRVYGYTF. CDR3 DNA: TGTGCCAGCAAGGACAGGGTCTATGGCTACACCTTC. This sequence joins TRBV2 and TRBJ1-2; TRBD1 aligns across 8 bases. CDR1 and CDR2 (germline): SNHLY, FYNNEI. The V gene end was trimmed by 7 bases and the J gene end by 4 bases; junction bases not matched to a gene: 2. CDR3 length equals 12 residues.

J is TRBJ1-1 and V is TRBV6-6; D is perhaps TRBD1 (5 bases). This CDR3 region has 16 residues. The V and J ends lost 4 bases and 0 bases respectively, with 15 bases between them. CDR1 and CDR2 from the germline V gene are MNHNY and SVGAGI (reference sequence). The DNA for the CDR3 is TGTGCCAGCAGTTGGGGCCTTTCAGCTATGAACACTGAAGCTTTCTTT. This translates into CASSWGLSAMNTEAFF.

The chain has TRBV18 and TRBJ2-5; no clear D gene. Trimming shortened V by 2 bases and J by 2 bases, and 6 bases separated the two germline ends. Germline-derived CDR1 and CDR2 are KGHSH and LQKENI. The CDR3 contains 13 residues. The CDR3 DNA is TGTGCCAGCTCACCAGGGGTACAAGAGACCCAGTACTTC. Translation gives CASSPGVQETQYF.

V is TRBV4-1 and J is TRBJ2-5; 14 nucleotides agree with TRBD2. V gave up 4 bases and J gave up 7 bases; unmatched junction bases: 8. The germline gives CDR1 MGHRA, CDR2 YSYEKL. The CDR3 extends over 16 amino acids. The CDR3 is CASSPGLAGDLWTQYF. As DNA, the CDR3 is TGCGCCAGCAGCCCGGGACTAGCGGGGGACCTTTGGACCCAGTACTTC.

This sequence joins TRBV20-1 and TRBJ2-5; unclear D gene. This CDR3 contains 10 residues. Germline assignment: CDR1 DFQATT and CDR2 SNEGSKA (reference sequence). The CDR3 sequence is CTHSQETQYF. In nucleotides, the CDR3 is TGCACCCACTCGCAAGAGACCCAGTACTTC.

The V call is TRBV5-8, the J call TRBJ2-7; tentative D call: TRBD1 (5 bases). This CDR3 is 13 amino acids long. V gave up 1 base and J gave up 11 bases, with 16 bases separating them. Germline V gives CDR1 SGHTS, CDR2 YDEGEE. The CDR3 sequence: CASSLNRRTMEYF. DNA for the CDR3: TGTGCCAGCAGCTTGAACAGGAGAACGATGGAGTACTTC.

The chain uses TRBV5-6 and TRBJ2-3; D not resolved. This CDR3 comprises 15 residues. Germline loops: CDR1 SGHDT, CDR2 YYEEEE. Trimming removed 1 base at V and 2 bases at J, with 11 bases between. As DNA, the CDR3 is TGTGCCAGCAGCTTGCGCCGCACCGCCACAGATACGCAGTATTTT. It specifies CASSLRRTATDTQYF.

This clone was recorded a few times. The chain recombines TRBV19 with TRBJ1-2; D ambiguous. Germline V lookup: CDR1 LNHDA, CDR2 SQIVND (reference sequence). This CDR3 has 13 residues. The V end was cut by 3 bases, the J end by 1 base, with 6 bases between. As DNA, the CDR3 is TGTGCCAGTAGTATTGTGGTTAACTATGGCTACACCTTC. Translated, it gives CASSIVVNYGYTF.

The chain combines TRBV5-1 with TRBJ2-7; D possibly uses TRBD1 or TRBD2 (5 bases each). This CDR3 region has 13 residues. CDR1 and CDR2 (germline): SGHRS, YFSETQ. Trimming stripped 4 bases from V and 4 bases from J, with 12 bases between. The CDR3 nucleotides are TGCGCCAGCAGCATGGGGGACCATTACGAGCAGTACTTC. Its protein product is CASSMGDHYEQYF. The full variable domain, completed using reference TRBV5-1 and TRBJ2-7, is KAGVTQTPRYLIKTRGQQVTLSCSPISGHRSVSWYQQTPGQGLQFLFEYFSETQRNKGNFPGRFSGRQFSNSRSEMNVSTLELGDSALYLCASSMGDHYEQYFGPGTRLTVT.

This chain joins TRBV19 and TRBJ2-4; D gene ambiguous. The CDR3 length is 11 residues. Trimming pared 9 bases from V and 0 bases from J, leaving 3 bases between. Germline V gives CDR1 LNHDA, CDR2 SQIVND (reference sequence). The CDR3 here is CASLAKNIQYF. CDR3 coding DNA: TGTGCCAGCCTAGCCAAAAACATTCAGTACTTC. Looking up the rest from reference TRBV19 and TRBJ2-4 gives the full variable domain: DGGITQSPKYLFRKEGQNVTLSCEQNLNHDAMYWYRQDPGQGLRLIYYSQIVNDFQKGDIAEGYSVSREKKESFPLTVTSAQKNPTAFYLCASLAKNIQYFGAGTRLSVL.

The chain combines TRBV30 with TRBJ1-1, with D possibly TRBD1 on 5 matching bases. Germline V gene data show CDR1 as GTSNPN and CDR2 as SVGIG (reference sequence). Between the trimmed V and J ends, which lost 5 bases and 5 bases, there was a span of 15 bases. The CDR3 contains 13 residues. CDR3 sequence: CAWWGGGWTEAFF. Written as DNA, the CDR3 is TGTGCCTGGTGGGGGGGAGGGTGGACTGAAGCTTTCTTT.

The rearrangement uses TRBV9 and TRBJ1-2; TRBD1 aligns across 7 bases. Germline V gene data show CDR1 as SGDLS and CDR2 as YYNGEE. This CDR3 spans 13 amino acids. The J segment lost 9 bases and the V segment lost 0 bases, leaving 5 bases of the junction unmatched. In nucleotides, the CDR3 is TGTGCCAGCAGCGTAGAGTCAGGGGGACGCTACACCTTC. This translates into CASSVESGGRYTF. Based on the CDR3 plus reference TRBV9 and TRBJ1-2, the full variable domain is DSGVTQTPKHLITATGQRVTLRCSPRSGDLSVYWYQQSLDQGLQFLIQYYNGEERAKGNILERFSAQQFPDLHSELNLSSLELGDSALYFCASSVESGGRYTFGSGTRLTVV.

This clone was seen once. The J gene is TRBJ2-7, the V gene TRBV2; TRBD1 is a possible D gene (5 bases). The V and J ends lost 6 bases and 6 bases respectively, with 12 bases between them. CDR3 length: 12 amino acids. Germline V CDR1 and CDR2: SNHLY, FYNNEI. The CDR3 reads CASSPQEREQYF. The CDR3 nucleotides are TGTGCCAGCAGCCCACAGGAACGCGAGCAGTACTTC.